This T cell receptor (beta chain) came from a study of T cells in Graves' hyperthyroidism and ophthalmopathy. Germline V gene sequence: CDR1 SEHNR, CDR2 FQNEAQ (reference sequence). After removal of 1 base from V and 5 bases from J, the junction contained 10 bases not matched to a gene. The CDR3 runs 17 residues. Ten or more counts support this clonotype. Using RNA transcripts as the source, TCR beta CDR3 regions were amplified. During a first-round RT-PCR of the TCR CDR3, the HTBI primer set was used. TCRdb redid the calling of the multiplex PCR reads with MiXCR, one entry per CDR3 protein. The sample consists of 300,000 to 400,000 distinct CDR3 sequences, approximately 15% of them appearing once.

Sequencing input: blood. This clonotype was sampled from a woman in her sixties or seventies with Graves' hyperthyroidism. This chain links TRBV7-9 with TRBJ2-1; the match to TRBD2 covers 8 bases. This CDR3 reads CASSLVGSSGSDNEQFF. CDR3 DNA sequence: TGTGCCAGCAGCTTAGTAGGGTCTAGCGGGTCCGACAATGAGCAGTTCTTC.